This T cell receptor (beta chain) was identified during a study of T cells in Graves' hyperthyroidism and ophthalmopathy. Findings and caveats of the study: For ophthalmopathy, model prediction preceded onset by a median roughly 6.3 months. Most thyroid clonotypes expanded above 0.001 were also detected in blood.

The V segment lost 1 base and the J segment 7 bases; nucleotides outside the gene matches: 4. There are 15 residues in the CDR3. Germline V gene data show CDR1 as LNHDA and CDR2 as SQIVND (reference sequence). Amplified TCR beta CDR3 regions derived from RNA transcripts. TCR CDR3 underwent first-round RT-PCR with the HTBI primer set. From the multiplex PCR reads, TCRdb called clonotypes with MiXCR, one entry per CDR3 protein. The sample carries some 490,000 distinct CDR3 sequences, approximately 22% recorded once. About this clonotype: Its target is unknown.

Ophthalmopathy patients all had a Clinical Activity Score of at least 3, a NOSPECS grade of at least 4 and disease under 3 months old. Patients were excluded for uncontrolled infection, other autoimmune disease, pregnancy or lactation. The genes are TRBV19 and TRBJ2-1; 10 bases are shared with TRBD2. Sequenced: blood. The source of this sequence is a woman between 65 and 79 years old with Graves' ophthalmopathy. Here the CDR3 reads CASSIVSGRRNEQFF. CDR3 DNA: TGTGCCAGTAGTATAGTTAGCGGGAGGAGGAATGAGCAGTTCTTC.